This T cell receptor (beta chain) was sequenced for a study of shared clonotypes between healthy human individuals. The authors distributed each subset's genomic DNA evenly over several immunoSEQ plates. Authors' processing steps: There were no quality scores in the junction-only immunoSEQ sequences, so filtering differed. Using immunoSEQ multiplex PCR, the repertoire was profiled, and TCRdb retains in-frame clones only, with some absent. V, J and clone size are taken as reported in that table, and D and trimming were inferred from the DNA itself. The sample shows about 2.4 million clones, roughly 93% of them seen only once. This clone was counted once. Its antigen is not known. Deletions cut 1 base from V and 4 bases from J, with 11 bases between. The length of the CDR3 is 15 residues. CDR1 is MGHRA, CDR2 YSYEKL, per germline. Study-wide points: Some clonotypes were shared by all four sorted-subset donors, while others were not shared. The non-shared ones had lower generation probabilities than the shared ones.

This TCR came from a young man in good health. Some clones in this sample may be carry-over from other donors' samples. The specimen was naive CD4+ T cells from PBMCs. Subset of the sample: CD45RA+ positively selected. This rearrangement joins TRBV4-1 to TRBJ2-1; no clear D. The DNA of the CDR3 is TGCGCCAGCAGCCAAGGGGCCCCGGAATACAATGAGCAGTTCTTC. Translated, it gives CASSQGAPEYNEQFF.